The TCR beta chain under discussion was sequenced for a study of blood T cell repertoires in COVID-19. The overall study: Donors in the United States, Italy and Spain gave samples during acute or convalescent COVID-19.

Trimming removed 5 bases at V and 7 bases at J, with 14 bases between. Looked up from germline, CDR1 is MNHEY and CDR2 is SVGAGI. The CDR3 has 14 amino acids. Authors' data handling: Amplification with reference gene primers provided the estimates of nucleated cell counts. The assay was immunoSEQ multiplex PCR, and TCRdb's table has in-frame clones only and misses some. V and J calls and clone size are as listed in that table; D and trimming were resolved from the DNA. The sample records 63,000 or so clones, around four fifths being singletons. The specimen sequenced was peripheral blood. The receptor comes from a human donor in a cohort sampled during active COVID-19. V gene TRBV6-5 combines with J gene TRBJ1-4, with D possibly being TRBD1 (6 bases). CDR3 protein: CASSKHRDSEKLFF. In nucleotides, the CDR3 is TGTGCCAGCAGTAAACACAGGGATTCTGAAAAACTGTTTTTT.